The next 16 T cell receptor beta chains were all read from a single sample in a study of blood T cell repertoires in COVID-19. TCRdb's table, derived via immunoSEQ multiplex PCR, lists solely in-frame clones and lacks some. The repertoire has 250,000 to 300,000 clones, about four fifths of them found once; the top ten carry around 2.9%. Sequencing was performed on peripheral blood. These receptors originate from a woman between 55 and 75 years old with active or convalescent COVID-19.

Notes on this clone: An end of the junction does not agree with germline; a read error may underlie this. The V gene is TRBV4-3, the J gene TRBJ1-6, with D possibly matching TRBD1 (6 bases). The CDR3 spans 17 residues. The germline V gene has CDR1 LGHNA and CDR2 YSLEER. The CDR3 region has the DNA TGCGCCAGCAGCCAGGGGGTGGTGGGGGCGTATAACTCACCCCTCCACTTT. This gives the protein CASSQGVVGAYNSPLHF.

This clone was counted a single time. V usage is TRBV15 and J usage is TRBJ2-7; D is perhaps TRBD1 (6 bases). CDR3 size: 14 residues. Germline V gene sequence: CDR1 LNHNV, CDR2 YYDKDF (reference sequence). The V end lost 1 base, the J end lost 3 bases, and 10 bases lay between the germline ends. The DNA of the CDR3 is TGTGCCACCAGCAGAGCAAGGACAGACTACGAGCAGTACTTC. Amino acid sequence: CATSRARTDYEQYF.

The chain employs TRBV7-2 and TRBJ2-2; possible D gene TRBD2, 6 bases. This CDR3 contains 15 residues. In germline, CDR1 is SGHTA, CDR2 FQGNSA. The V and J ends lost 1 base and 7 bases respectively, with 13 bases between them. The CDR3: CASSLGRRGIGELFF. In nucleotides, the CDR3 is TGTGCCAGCAGCTTAGGGAGGCGGGGTATCGGGGAGCTGTTTTTT. The whole variable domain, remainder taken from reference TRBV7-2 and TRBJ2-2, is GAGVSQSPSNKVTEKGKDVELRCDPISGHTALYWYRQSLGQGLEFLIYFQGNSAPDKSGLPSDRFSAERTGGSVSTLTIQRTQQEDSAVYLCASSLGRRGIGELFFGEGSRLTVL.

V is TRBV7-3 and J is TRBJ2-7; 8 nucleotides agree with TRBD2. The CDR3 is 15 amino acids. V lost 2 bases and J lost 2; bases outside the gene matches: 5. Germline CDR1 and CDR2: SGHTA and FQGTGA. The DNA of the CDR3 is TGTGCCAGCAGCTTAGCGGGAGGAAGTACCTACGAGCAGTACTTC. It translates to CASSLAGGSTYEQYF.

The rearrangement links TRBV7-8 to TRBJ2-4, with D possibly matching TRBD2 (5 bases). Germline V gene sequence: CDR1 SGHVS, CDR2 FQNEAQ. The V end was cut by 2 bases, the J end by 0 bases, with 14 bases between. CDR3 length: 17 amino acids. The CDR3 is CASSLWAGGGAKNIQYF. CDR3 nucleotides: TGTGCCAGCAGCTTATGGGCGGGCGGCGGAGCCAAAAACATTCAGTACTTC.

This clone has only a few counts. This may come from a read error, since a much larger clone is one base off. The V gene is TRBV24-1, the J gene TRBJ1-2; the match to TRBD1 covers 7 bases. The CDR3 loop spans 13 amino acids. CDR1 is KGHDR and CDR2 is SFDVKD in the germline V gene. With 4 bases clipped from V and 2 bases from J, the junction kept 0 bases outside the gene matches. The CDR3, as DNA: TGTGCCACCAGTGAGGGACAGAACTATGGCTACACCTTC. Its translation: CATSEGQNYGYTF.

The chain carries TRBV9 and TRBJ1-5; a weak D match, TRBD1 (5 bases). Germline V gene sequence: CDR1 SGDLS, CDR2 YYNGEE. Between the trimmed V and J ends, which lost 0 bases and 5 bases, there was a span of 12 bases. There are 15 residues in the CDR3. DNA of the CDR3: TGTGCCAGCAGCGTAGGGCAGGGAATGGATCAGCCCCAGCATTTT. This gives the protein CASSVGQGMDQPQHF.

The V gene is TRBV29-1, the J gene TRBJ1-1, with TRBD1 as a possible D gene (6 bases). This CDR3 is built from 13 residues. Germline-derived CDR1 and CDR2 are SQVTM and ANQGSEA. Trimming pared 5 bases from V and 1 base from J, leaving 11 bases between. The CDR3 region is CSVCRTANTEAFF. The CDR3 nucleotides read TGCAGCGTTTGCAGGACAGCGAACACTGAAGCTTTCTTT.

The chain carries TRBV7-2 and TRBJ2-1; 13 bases are a match to TRBD2. Germline V CDR1 and CDR2: SGHTA, FQGNSA. The CDR3 is 19 amino acids. Trimming removed 3 bases from V and 0 bases from J; junction bases left unmatched: 8. DNA for the CDR3: TGTGCCAGCAGCTTCTTACTAGCGGGGGGGCCGGGCTCCTACAATGAGCAGTTCTTC. Its translation is CASSFLLAGGPGSYNEQFF.

The rearrangement links TRBV10-3 to TRBJ1-4, with 7 bases matching TRBD1. The length of the CDR3 is 16 residues. The V and J ends lost 2 bases and 5 bases, in that order; junction bases with no gene match: 8. Per germline, CDR1 ENHRY and CDR2 SYGVKD. Here the CDR3 DNA reads TGTGCCATCAGTGAGACATCCGGGACAGTCAATGAAAAACTGTTTTTT. This encodes CAISETSGTVNEKLFF.

There are many counts of this clone. The CDR3 protein is CASSPPGGSANEKLFF. CDR3 DNA sequence: TGTGCCAGCAGCCCCCCGGGGGGTTCGGCTAATGAAAAACTGTTTTTT. The chain combines TRBV4-2 with TRBJ1-4; maybe TRBD1 (5 bases). The germline V gene has CDR1 LGHNA and CDR2 YNFKEQ. The V end lost 4 bases, the J end lost 3 bases, and 15 bases lay between the germline ends. This CDR3 is built from 16 residues.

The genes are TRBV29-1 and TRBJ1-1; 8 nucleotides agree with TRBD1. The CDR3 is made up of 14 amino acids. Germline CDR1 and CDR2: SQVTM and ANQGSEA. After removal of 7 bases from V and 3 bases from J, the junction contained 10 bases not matched to a gene. CDR3 loop: CSATPVTGDTEAFF. The DNA for the CDR3 is TGCAGCGCCACCCCCGTGACAGGGGACACTGAAGCTTTCTTT.

The V and J genes are TRBV15 and TRBJ1-4; unclear D gene. The CDR3 runs to 13 residues. Per germline, CDR1 LNHNV and CDR2 YYDKDF (reference sequence). The V end was cut by 6 bases, the J end by 0 bases, with 5 bases between. The CDR3 sequence: CATRHPTNEKLFF. CDR3 bases: TGTGCCACCAGACACCCAACTAATGAAAAACTGTTTTTT.

The V call is TRBV6-2 or TRBV6-3, the J call TRBJ1-6; D might be TRBD1 (5 bases). V lost 4 bases, J lost 8 bases, and 12 bases lay in between. CDR3 length: 14 amino acids. Germline CDR1 is MNHEY and CDR2 is SVGEGT. This CDR3 is CASSWRQLYSPLHF. The CDR3 bases are TGTGCCAGCAGTTGGAGACAGCTTTATTCACCCCTCCACTTT.

The DNA of the CDR3 is TGTGCCAGCAGCTTAGACCTCACAGGGGTTGATGAAGCTTTCTTT. This encodes CASSLDLTGVDEAFF. The chain couples TRBV13 to TRBJ1-1; 7 bases fit TRBD1. The CDR3 covers 15 residues. With V trimmed by 1 base and J by 7 bases, 9 bases remained unmatched. Germline lookup yields CDR1 PRHDT and CDR2 FYEKMQ (reference sequence).

V is TRBV12-3 or TRBV12-4 and J is TRBJ2-3, with 9 bases lining up with TRBD2. The length of the CDR3 is 13 residues. Germline trimming cut 8 bases from V and 5 bases from J; bases unmatched to any gene: 5. CDR3 in amino acids: CASERGVEDTQYF. The CDR3 region has the DNA TGTGCCAGCGAGCGGGGGGTGGAAGATACGCAGTATTTT.